This T cell receptor beta chain was profiled in a study of identical twins. TCRdb re-analysed the 5' RACE reads in MiXCR, keeping a single row per CDR3 protein. The table lists about 570,000 distinct CDR3 sequences, roughly 9.9% of them singletons. The length of the CDR3 is 14 residues. Trimming left V 7 bases short and J 4 bases short, with 14 bases between. This same sample was also part of a study on yellow fever vaccine responses in identical twins.

The rearrangement uses TRBV12-3 or TRBV12-4 and TRBJ2-1; either TRBD1 or TRBD2 may fit D (5 bases each). Sequencing was performed on PBMCs. The sequence came from a woman in her late teens or twenties in good health. The CDR3 region has the DNA TGTGCCAGCATCCGAGGGGAGTTGTACAATGAGCAGTTCTTC. It is translated as CASIRGELYNEQFF.